This T cell receptor beta chain was sequenced for a study of T cells in Graves' hyperthyroidism and ophthalmopathy. Findings of the study overall: Most thyroid clonotypes expanded above 0.001 appeared in blood too. Model-based prediction identified ophthalmopathy a median 6.5 months prior to its onset.

Lactation, pregnancy, other autoimmune disease or uncontrolled infection excluded patients. PBMCs were sourced from 9 to 10 ml fresh peripheral blood. TCR beta CDR3 region amplification was performed from RNA transcripts. Researchers ran a first-round RT-PCR on the TCR CDR3 using the HTBI primer set. TCRdb re-called the multiplex PCR reads with MiXCR, one entry per CDR3 protein. The table records about 400,000 distinct CDR3 sequences, around 15% of them present only once. This CDR3 is built from 18 residues. Per the germline V gene, CDR1 is MNHNS and CDR2 is SASEGT. V was trimmed by 7 bases and J by 0 bases, leaving 22 bases between them. In this sample, this clonotype turned up a few times. Its specificity is unknown.

The receptor's source is a woman aged 25 to 39 with Graves' ophthalmopathy. Material: blood. This chain links TRBV6-1 with TRBJ1-5; D gene uncertain. CDR3 sequence reads: CASTHGRYPKYSNQPQHF. CDR3 DNA sequence: TGTGCCAGCACTCACGGGAGGTACCCCAAATATAGCAATCAGCCCCAGCATTTT.